This T cell receptor (beta chain) was retrieved from a study of blood T cell repertoires in COVID-19. Study in general: Material from acute and convalescent COVID-19 was sourced from the United States, Italy and Spain. Sample material is recorded as cDNA or gDNA derived from T cells, B-cell-depleted T cells, or PBMCs.

J gave up 8 bases and V 0 bases, and 7 bases lay outside the gene matches. From germline, CDR1 is SGHKS and CDR2 YYEKEE (reference sequence). The CDR3 loop spans 16 amino acids. The protocol was immunoSEQ multiplex PCR, while the TCRdb copy is restricted to in-frame clones and leaves out a portion. The profile shows more than 300,000 clones, 70% to 90% of them singletons. The study assigned cohorts using participant-reported clinical history. The chain joins TRBV5-5 to TRBJ2-1, with 11 bases identical to TRBD1. Material for sequencing was PBMCs or T cells enriched from blood (not recorded which). The receptor comes from a woman aged 25 to 45 who had recovered from COVID-19. DNA of the CDR3: TGTGCCAGCAGCTTGGTCATCGGACAGGGGGCTCATGAGCAGTTCTTC. Translating gives CASSLVIGQGAHEQFF.